This T cell receptor (beta chain) was captured by sequencing in a study of T cell responses to AZD1222 COVID-19 vaccine. Findings and caveats of the study: Spike-wide coverage was observed for vaccine-associated CD4 TCRs, with dominant responses at 160-218 and 743-854.

Clones were sequenced by immunoSEQ multiplex PCR, and TCRdb holds only the in-frame ones, with some missing. The data contain approximately 130,000 clones, more than 85% of them singletons. As concerns this clone: What it recognizes is unknown.

Germline CDR1 is MNHEY and CDR2 is SMNVEV (reference sequence). CDR3 size: 15 residues. V was cut by 2 bases and J by 0 bases, with 11 bases left in between. V and J are TRBV27 and TRBJ2-7; tentative D call: TRBD1 (6 bases). The sequenced sample was peripheral blood, obtained on day 0 of MenACWY control vaccination. The sequence was obtained from an adult in good health. The CDR3 loop is CASSLGGSLSYEQYF. The CDR3 DNA follows: TGTGCCAGCAGTTTAGGGGGCTCCCTCTCCTACGAGCAGTACTTC.